This T cell receptor (beta chain) was sequenced in a study of T cell changes during pregnancy in multiple sclerosis. This clone was picked up one time. The ends were cut back, 0 bases at V and 4 bases at J, with 19 bases in the middle. The CDR3 loop spans 17 amino acids. Germline CDR1 is LGHNA and CDR2 is YNFKEQ. Data came from immunoSEQ multiplex PCR; TCRdb stores just in-frame clones and leaves some out. The sample contains some 85,000 clones, around 94% of which appear only once. The sample in question was peripheral blood, obtained in the third trimester of pregnancy. This TCR was sampled from a female donor with multiple sclerosis, enrolled in a pregnancy study. V gene TRBV4-2 combines with J gene TRBJ2-7, with a possible D match to TRBD2 (6 bases). CDR3 nucleotide sequence: TGTGCCAGCAGCCAAGATGCCCCTACGGGAGTTGGGTACGAGCAGTACTTC. This gives the protein CASSQDAPTGVGYEQYF.